The entry below describes one T cell receptor beta chain. Sequencing was performed with immunoSEQ multiplex PCR; in TCRdb, only in-frame clones are kept and a portion is missing. The sample lists about 55,000 clones, around 86% occurring once. The data originate from a study of blood T cell repertoires in COVID-19. This receptor was taken from a woman in her sixties or seventies with acute or convalescent COVID-19. The sample consisted of peripheral blood.

CDR3 nucleotide sequence: TGTGCCAGCAGCAAAGACCCAGGCAGCTCCTATAATTCACCCCTCCACTTT. Translated, it gives CASSKDPGSSYNSPLHF. V usage is TRBV21-1 and J usage is TRBJ1-6; the table names TRBD1, a call not compared with the DNA. TRBV21-1 is recorded as a pseudogene. The CDR3 is 17 amino acids.